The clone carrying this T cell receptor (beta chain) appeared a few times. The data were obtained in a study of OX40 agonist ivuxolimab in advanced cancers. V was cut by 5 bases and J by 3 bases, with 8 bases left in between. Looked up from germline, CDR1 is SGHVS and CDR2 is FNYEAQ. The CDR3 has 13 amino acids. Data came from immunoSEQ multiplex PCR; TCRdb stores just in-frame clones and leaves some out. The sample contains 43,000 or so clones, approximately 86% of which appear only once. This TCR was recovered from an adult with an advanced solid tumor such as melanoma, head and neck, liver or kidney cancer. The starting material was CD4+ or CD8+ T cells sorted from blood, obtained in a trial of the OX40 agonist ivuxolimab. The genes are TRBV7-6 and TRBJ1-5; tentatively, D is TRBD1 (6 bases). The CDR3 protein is CASSRQVNQPQHF. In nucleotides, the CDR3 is TGTGCCAGCAGCCGACAGGTCAATCAGCCCCAGCATTTT.